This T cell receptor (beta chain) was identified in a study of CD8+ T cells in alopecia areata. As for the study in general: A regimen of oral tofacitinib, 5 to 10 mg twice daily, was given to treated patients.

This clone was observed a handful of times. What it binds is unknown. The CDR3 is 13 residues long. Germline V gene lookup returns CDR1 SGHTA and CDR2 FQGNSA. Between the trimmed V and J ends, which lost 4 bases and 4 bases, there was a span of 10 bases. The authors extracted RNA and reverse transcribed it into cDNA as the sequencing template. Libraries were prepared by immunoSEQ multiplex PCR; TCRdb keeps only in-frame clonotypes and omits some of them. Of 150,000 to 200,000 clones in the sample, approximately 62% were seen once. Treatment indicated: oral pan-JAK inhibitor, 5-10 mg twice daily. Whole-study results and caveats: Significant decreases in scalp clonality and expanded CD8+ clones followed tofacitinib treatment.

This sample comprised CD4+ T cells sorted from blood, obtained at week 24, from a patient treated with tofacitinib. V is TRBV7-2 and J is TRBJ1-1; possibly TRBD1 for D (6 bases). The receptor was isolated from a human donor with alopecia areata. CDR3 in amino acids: CASSSQGSTEAFF. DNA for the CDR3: TGTGCCAGCAGCTCCCAGGGGAGCACTGAAGCTTTCTTT. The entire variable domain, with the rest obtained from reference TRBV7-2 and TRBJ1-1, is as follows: GAGVSQSPSNKVTEKGKDVELRCDPISGHTALYWYRQSLGQGLEFLIYFQGNSAPDKSGLPSDRFSAERTGGSVSTLTIQRTQQEDSAVYLCASSSQGSTEAFFGQGTRLTVV.